The T cell receptor (beta chain) described here comes from a study of T-cell reconstitution after alpha-beta-depleted transplantation in children. Overall study findings and caveats: In patients about two months after transplant, alpha-beta T cells reportedly arose from several hundred expanded graft clones.

This clonotype has more than one count but fewer than ten. The antigen remains undetermined. The authors prepared the TCRbeta library with unique molecular identifiers. One entry per CDR3 protein results from TCRdb running MiXCR on the PCR reads. Here the sample spans 550,000 to 800,000 distinct CDR3 sequences, around 14% being singletons. The source material was PBMCs, sampled before TCRalphabeta/CD19-depleted stem cell transplant. The clonotype originates from a girl aged 2 to 10 with congenital amegakaryocytic thrombocytopenia, due to receive a stem cell transplant.

The DNA for the CDR3 is TGTGCCAGCACCTGGGGGCAGGGTGTTATGAACATTCAGTACTTC. Protein sequence: CASTWGQGVMNIQYF. The chain recombines TRBV12-3 or TRBV12-4 with TRBJ2-4, with a possible D match to TRBD1 (6 bases). Trimming removed 7 bases from V and 7 bases from J, with 20 bases in between. CDR3 length: 15 amino acids.